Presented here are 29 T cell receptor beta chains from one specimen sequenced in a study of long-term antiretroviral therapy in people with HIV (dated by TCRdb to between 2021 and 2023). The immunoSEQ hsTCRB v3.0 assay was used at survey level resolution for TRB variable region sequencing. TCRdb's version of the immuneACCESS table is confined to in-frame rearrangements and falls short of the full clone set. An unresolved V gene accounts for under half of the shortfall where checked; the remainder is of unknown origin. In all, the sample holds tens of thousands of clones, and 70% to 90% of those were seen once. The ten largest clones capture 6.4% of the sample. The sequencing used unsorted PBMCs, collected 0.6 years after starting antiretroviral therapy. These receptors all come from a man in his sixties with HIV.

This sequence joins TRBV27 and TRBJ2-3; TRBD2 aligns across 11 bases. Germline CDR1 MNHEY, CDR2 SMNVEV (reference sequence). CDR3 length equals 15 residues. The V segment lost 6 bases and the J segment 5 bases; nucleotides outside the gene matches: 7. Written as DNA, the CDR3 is TGTGCCAGCAGCCGTCCTAGCGGGAGGAAAGATACGCAGTATTTT. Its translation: CASSRPSGRKDTQYF.

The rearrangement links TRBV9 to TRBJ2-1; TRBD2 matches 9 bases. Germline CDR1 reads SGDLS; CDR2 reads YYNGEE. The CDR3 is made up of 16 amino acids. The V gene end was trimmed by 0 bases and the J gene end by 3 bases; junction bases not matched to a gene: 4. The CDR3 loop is CASSVGSGRNYNEQFF. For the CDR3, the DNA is TGTGCCAGCAGCGTAGGTAGCGGGAGAAACTACAATGAGCAGTTCTTC.

The CDR3 DNA reads TGTGCCAGCAGTGGTGGGGGACAGGGTTTCGACGAGCAGTACTTC. This sequence encodes CASSGGGQGFDEQYF. The rearrangement uses TRBV2 and TRBJ2-7, with 9 bases fitting TRBD1. Germline V gene data show CDR1 as SNHLY and CDR2 as FYNNEI. V shed 4 bases and J 5 bases; nucleotides not matched to a gene: 9. The CDR3 has 15 residues.

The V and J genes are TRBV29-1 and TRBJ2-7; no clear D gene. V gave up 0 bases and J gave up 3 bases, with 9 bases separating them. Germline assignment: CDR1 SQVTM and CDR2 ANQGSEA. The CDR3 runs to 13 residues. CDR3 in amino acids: CSVEDPWVYEQYF. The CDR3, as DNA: TGCAGCGTTGAAGACCCGTGGGTCTACGAGCAGTACTTC.

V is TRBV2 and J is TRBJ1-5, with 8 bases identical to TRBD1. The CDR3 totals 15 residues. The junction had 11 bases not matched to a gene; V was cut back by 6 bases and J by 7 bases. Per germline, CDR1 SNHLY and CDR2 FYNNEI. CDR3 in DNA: TGTGCCAGCAGCCTAACAGGGGGACGAGGACAGCCCCAGCATTTT. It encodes CASSLTGGRGQPQHF.

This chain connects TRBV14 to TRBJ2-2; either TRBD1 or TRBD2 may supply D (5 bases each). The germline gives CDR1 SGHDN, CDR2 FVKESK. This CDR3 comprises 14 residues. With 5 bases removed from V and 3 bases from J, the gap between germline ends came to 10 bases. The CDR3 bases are TGTGCCAGCAGCTCCCGGGACGACACCGGGGAGCTGTTTTTT. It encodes CASSSRDDTGELFF.

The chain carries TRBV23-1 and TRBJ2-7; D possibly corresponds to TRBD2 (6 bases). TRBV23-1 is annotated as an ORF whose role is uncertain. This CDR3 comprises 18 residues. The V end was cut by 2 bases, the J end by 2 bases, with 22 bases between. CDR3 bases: TGCGCCAGCAGTCAACCATTGGGGGGAAACCCCACGACCTACGAGCAGTACTTC. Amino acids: CASSQPLGGNPTTYEQYF.

CDR3 residues: CASSGTANTGELFF. CDR3 DNA: TGTGCCAGCAGCGGGACAGCTAACACCGGGGAGCTGTTTTTT. The J gene is TRBJ2-2, the V gene TRBV7-3, with 7 bases aligning to TRBD1. V was pared by 5 bases and J by 2 bases, with 2 bases of the junction left unmatched. CDR3 size: 14 residues. Germline lookup yields CDR1 SGHTA and CDR2 FQGTGA.

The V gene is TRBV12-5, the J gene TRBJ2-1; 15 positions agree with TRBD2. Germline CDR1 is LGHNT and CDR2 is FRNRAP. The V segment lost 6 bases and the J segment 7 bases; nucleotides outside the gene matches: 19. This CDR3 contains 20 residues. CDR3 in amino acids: CASGLPPGLAGGGGLNEQFF. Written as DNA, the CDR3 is TGTGCTAGTGGCCTCCCCCCGGGACTAGCGGGAGGAGGTGGTTTAAATGAGCAGTTCTTC.

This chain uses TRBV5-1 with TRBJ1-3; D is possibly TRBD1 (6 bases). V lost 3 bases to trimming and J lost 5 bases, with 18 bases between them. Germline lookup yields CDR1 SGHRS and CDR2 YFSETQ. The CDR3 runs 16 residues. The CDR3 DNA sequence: TGCGCCAGCAGCTCCGCCAAGGCCGGACAGAGAAACACCATATATTTT. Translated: CASSSAKAGQRNTIYF.

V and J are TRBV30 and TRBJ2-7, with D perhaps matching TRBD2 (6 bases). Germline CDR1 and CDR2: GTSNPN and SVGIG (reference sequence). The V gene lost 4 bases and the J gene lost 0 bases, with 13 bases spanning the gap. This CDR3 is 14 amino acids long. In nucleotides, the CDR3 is TGTGCCTGGAAGGAGGGGACCGCCTCCTACGAGCAGTACTTC. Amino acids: CAWKEGTASYEQYF.

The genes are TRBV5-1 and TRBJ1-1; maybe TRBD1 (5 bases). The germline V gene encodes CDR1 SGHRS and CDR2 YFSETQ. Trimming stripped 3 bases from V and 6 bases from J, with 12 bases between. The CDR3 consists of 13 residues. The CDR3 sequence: CASSYQGLPEAFF. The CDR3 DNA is TGCGCCAGCAGCTATCAGGGTTTGCCTGAAGCTTTCTTT.

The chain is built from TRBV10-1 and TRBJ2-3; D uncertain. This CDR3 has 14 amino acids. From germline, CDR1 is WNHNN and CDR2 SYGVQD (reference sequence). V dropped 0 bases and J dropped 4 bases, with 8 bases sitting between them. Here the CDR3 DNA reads TGCGCCAGCAGTGAGTCGGTGTTTCCAGATACGCAGTATTTT. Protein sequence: CASSESVFPDTQYF.

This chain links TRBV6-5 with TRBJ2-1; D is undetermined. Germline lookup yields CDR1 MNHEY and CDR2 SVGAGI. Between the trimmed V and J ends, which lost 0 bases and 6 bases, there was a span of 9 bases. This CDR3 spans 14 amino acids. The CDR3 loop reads CASSYSSWFNEQFF. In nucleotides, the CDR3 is TGTGCCAGCAGTTACTCGAGCTGGTTCAATGAGCAGTTCTTC.

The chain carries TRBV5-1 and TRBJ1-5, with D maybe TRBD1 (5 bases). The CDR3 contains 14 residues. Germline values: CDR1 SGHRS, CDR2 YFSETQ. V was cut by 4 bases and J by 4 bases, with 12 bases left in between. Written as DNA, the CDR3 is TGCGCCAGCAGCACACTGGGGGGGAATCAGCCCCAGCATTTT. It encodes CASSTLGGNQPQHF.

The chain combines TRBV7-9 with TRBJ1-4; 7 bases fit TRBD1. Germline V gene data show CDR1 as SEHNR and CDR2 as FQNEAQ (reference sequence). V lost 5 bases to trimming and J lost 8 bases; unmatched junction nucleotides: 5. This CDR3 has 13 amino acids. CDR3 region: CASSPSGQEKLFF. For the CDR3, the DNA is TGTGCCAGCAGCCCCTCGGGACAGGAAAAACTGTTTTTT.

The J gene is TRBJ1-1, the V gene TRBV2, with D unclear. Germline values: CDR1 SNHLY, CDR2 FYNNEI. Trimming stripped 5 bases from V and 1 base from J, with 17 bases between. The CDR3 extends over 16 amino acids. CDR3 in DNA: TGTGCCAGCAGTAAGATATTTTCATCAGGGAACACTGAAGCTTTCTTT. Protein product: CASSKIFSSGNTEAFF.

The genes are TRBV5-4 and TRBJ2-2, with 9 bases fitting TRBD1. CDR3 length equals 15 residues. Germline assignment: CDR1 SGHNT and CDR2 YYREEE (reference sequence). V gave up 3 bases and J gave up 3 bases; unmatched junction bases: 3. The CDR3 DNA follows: TGTGCCAGCAGCTCTAGACAGGGGGACACCGGGGAGCTGTTTTTT. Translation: CASSSRQGDTGELFF.

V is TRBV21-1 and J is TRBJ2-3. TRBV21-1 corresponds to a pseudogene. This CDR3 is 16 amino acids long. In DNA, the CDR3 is TGTGCCAGCAGTTCCGCCAGACCCAGTAGCACAGATACGCAGTATTTT. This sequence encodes CASSSARPSSTDTQYF.

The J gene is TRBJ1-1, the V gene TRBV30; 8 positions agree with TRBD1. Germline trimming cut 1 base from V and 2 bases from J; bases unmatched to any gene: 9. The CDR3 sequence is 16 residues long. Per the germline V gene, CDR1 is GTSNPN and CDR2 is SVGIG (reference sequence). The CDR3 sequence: CAWSADRGSGNTEAFF. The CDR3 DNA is TGTGCCTGGAGTGCCGACAGGGGTTCAGGAAACACTGAAGCTTTCTTT.

The CDR3 DNA reads TGCGCCAGCAGACCCAGGGGCAGGGAGGCCAAAAACATTCAGTACTTC. Protein sequence: CASRPRGREAKNIQYF. This sequence joins TRBV5-1 and TRBJ2-4, with D possibly TRBD1 on 6 matching bases. V was trimmed by 5 bases and J by 1 base, leaving 16 bases between them. Germline V gene data show CDR1 as SGHRS and CDR2 as YFSETQ. The CDR3 extends over 16 amino acids.

The CDR3 reads CASSHHLAANTGELFF. The CDR3 DNA sequence: TGTGCCAGCAGCCACCATTTGGCGGCGAACACCGGGGAGCTGTTTTTT. V and J are TRBV7-6 and TRBJ2-2; D ambiguous. V was clipped by 5 bases and J by 0 bases, with 13 bases between them. The length of the CDR3 is 16 residues. The germline V gene encodes CDR1 SGHVS and CDR2 FNYEAQ.

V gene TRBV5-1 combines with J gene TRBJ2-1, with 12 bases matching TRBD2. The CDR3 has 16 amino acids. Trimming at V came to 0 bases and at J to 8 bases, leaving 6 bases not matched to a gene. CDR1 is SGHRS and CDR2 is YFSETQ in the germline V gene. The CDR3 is CASSLGVTSGRDEQFF. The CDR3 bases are TGCGCCAGCAGCTTGGGTGTGACTAGCGGGAGAGATGAGCAGTTCTTC.

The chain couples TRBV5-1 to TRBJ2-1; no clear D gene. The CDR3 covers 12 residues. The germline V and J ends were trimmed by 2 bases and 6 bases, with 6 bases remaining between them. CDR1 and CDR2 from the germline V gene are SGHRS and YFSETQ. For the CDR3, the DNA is TGCGCCAGCAGCTTTCATGGCAATGAGCAGTTCTTC. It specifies CASSFHGNEQFF.

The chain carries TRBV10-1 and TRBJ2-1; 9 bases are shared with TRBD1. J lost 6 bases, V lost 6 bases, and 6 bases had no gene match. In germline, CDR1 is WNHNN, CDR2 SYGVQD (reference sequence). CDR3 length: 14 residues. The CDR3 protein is CASSTGTGLNEQFF. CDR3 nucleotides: TGCGCCAGCAGCACCGGGACAGGGCTCAATGAGCAGTTCTTC.

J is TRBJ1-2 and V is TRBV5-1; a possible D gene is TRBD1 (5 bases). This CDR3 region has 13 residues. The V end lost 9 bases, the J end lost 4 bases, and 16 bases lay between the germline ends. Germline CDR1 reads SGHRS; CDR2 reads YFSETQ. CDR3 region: CATSDGTVYGYTF. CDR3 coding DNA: TGCGCCACCTCGGACGGGACGGTCTATGGCTACACCTTC.

The CDR3: CASSLAIAEEQFF. Written as DNA, the CDR3 is TGTGCCAGCAGTCTAGCGATTGCGGAGGAGCAGTTCTTC. The rearrangement links TRBV28 to TRBJ2-1; possibly TRBD2 for D (6 bases). The CDR3 length is 13 residues. V was cut by 5 bases and J by 10 bases, with 15 bases left in between. Germline V gene data show CDR1 as MDHEN and CDR2 as SYDVKM.

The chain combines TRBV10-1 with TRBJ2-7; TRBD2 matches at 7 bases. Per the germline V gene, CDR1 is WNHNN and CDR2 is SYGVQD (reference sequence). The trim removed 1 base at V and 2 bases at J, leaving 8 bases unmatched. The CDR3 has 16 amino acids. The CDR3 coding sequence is TGCGCCAGCAGTGAGTTTCAGCGGGATGGAACCTACGAGCAGTACTTC. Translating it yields CASSEFQRDGTYEQYF.

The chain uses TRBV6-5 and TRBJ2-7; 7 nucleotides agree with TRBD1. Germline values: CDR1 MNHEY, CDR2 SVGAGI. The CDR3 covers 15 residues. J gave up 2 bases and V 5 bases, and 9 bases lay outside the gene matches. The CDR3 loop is CASSLRWTGAYEQYF. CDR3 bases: TGTGCCAGCAGTCTACGCTGGACAGGAGCCTACGAGCAGTACTTC.